This paragraph covers one T cell receptor (beta chain) sequence. Its antigen is still unknown. The data are from a study of identical twins. Points from the study as a whole: Analyses based on zero insertions could be partly confounded by invariant MAIT and iNKT cells.

The V end lost 3 bases, the J end lost 9 bases, and 11 bases lay between the germline ends. Germline V gene data show CDR1 as KGHSH and CDR2 as LQKENI. The CDR3 has 13 amino acids. One entry per CDR3 protein results from TCRdb running MiXCR on the 5' RACE reads. This table has around 250,000 distinct CDR3 sequences, 9.5% to 15% appearing once. These records were also assigned to another study, of yellow fever vaccine responses in identical twins.

The source of this sequence is a woman between 18 and 29 years old in good health. The specimen sequenced was memory (CD45RO+) T cells sorted from blood. The chain is built from TRBV18 and TRBJ2-2; D is unresolved. CDR3 bases: TGTGCCAGCTCACCTGACTCCGCCAGGGAGCTGTTTTTT. This gives the protein CASSPDSARELFF.